The TCR beta chain described here comes from a study of T-cell reconstitution after alpha-beta-depleted transplantation in children. V was pared by 0 bases and J by 8 bases, with 7 bases between. Germline assignment: CDR1 SEHNR and CDR2 FQNEAQ (reference sequence). The CDR3 runs 12 residues. This clonotype has just a few counts. During its preparation, the TCRbeta library received unique molecular identifiers. One entry per CDR3 protein results from TCRdb running MiXCR on the PCR reads. This table holds about 400,000 distinct CDR3 sequences, just over 20% found once. The sample consisted of PBMCs from the stem cell graft donor, taken from the stem cell graft. The clonotype comes from a human donor who donated a stem cell graft to a child with acute myeloid leukemia. This sequence joins TRBV7-9 and TRBJ1-1; D is unclear. The CDR3 here is CASSLAVVEAFF. CDR3 coding DNA: TGTGCCAGCAGCTTAGCGGTGGTGGAAGCTTTCTTT.